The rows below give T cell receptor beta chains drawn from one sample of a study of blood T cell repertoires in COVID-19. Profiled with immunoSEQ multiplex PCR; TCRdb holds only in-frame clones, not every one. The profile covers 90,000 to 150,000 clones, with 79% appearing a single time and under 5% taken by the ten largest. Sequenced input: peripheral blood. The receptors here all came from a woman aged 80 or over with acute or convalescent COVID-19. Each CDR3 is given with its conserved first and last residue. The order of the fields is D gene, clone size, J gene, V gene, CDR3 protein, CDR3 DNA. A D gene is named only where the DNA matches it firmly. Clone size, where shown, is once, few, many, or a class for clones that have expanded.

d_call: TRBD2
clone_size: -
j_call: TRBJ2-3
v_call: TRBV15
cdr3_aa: CATRREGPDTQYF
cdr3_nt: TGTGCCACCAGACGGGAGGGGCCAGATACGCAGTATTTT

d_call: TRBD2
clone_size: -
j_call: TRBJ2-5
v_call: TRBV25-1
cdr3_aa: CASSAATSGKETQYF
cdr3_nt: TGTGCCAGCAGTGCCGCGACTAGCGGAAAGGAGACCCAGTACTTC

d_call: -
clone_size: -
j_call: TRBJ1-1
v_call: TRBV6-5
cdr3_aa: CASSPEPRGSTEAFF
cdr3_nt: TGTGCCAGCAGCCCCGAGCCAAGGGGCAGCACTGAAGCTTTCTTT

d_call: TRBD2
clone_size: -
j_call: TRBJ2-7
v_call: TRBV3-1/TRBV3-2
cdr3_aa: CASSPPGLAGAEQYF
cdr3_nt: TGTGCCAGCAGCCCGCCGGGACTAGCGGGAGCCGAGCAGTACTTC

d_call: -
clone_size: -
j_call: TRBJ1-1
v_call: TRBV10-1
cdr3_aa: CASSWGGLAEAFF
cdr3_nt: TGCGCCAGCAGCTGGGGGGGTTTGGCCGAAGCTTTCTTT

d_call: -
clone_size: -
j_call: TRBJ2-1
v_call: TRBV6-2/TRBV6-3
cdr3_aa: CASSPRAQQFF
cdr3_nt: TGTGCCAGCAGTCCAAGAGCTCAGCAGTTCTTC

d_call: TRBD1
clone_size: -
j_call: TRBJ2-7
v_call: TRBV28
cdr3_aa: CATRDSTWEQYF
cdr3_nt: TGTGCCACCAGGGACAGTACGTGGGAGCAGTACTTC

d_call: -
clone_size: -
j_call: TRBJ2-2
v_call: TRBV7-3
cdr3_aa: CASSLMFGDTGELFF
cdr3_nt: TGTGCCAGCAGCTTAATGTTCGGGGACACCGGGGAGCTGTTTTTT

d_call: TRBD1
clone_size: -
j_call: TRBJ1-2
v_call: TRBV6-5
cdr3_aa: CASSLTGTGYYGYTF
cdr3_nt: TGTGCCAGCAGTCTAACCGGGACAGGGTACTATGGCTACACCTTC

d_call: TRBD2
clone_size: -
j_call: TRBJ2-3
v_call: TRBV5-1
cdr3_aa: CASSPRTSGASTDTQYF
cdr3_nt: TGCGCCAGCAGCCCGAGGACTAGCGGGGCTAGCACAGATACGCAGTATTTT

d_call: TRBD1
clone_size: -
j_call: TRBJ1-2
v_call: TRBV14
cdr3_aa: CASSPTGQGGYSGYTF
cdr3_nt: TGTGCCAGCAGCCCAACAGGACAGGGTGGCTATAGTGGCTACACCTTC

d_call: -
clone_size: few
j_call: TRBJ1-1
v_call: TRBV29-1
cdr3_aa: CSVGRQNTEAFF
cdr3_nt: TGCAGCGTTGGCAGACAGAACACTGAAGCTTTCTTT

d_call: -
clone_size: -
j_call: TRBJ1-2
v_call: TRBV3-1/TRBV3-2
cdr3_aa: CASSYLQGNYGYTF
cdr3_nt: TGTGCCAGCAGCTACCTACAGGGTAACTATGGCTACACCTTC

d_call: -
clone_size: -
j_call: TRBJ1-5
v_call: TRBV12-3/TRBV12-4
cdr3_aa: CASSSAGVQPQHF
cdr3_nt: TGTGCCAGCAGTTCAGCAGGGGTTCAGCCCCAGCATTTT

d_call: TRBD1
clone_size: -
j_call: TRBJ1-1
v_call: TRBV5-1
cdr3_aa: CASSSLGQDSTEAFF
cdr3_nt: TGCGCCAGCAGCTCCCTGGGACAGGATAGTACTGAAGCTTTCTTT

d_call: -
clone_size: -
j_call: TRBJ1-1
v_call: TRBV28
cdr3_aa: CASSRPIGSYTEAFF
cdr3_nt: TGTGCCAGCAGCCGCCCAATTGGTAGTTACACTGAAGCTTTCTTT

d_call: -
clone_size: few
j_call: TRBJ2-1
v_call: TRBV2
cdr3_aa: CASSEIAVAEANEQFF
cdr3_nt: TGTGCCAGCAGTGAAATCGCGGTCGCAGAGGCTAATGAGCAGTTCTTC

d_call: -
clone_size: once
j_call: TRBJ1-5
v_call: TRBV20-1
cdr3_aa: CSASRGRSNQPQHF
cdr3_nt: TGCAGTGCTAGTCGGGGTCGTAGCAATCAGCCCCAGCATTTT

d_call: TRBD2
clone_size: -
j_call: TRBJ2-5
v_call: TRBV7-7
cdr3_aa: CASSLVPAGGGRQTQYF
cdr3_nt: TGTGCTAGCAGCTTAGTCCCAGCGGGAGGCGGAAGACAGACCCAGTACTTC

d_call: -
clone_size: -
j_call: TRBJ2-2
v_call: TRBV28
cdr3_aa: CASTSPHYGTGELFF
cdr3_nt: TGTGCCAGCACGTCACCCCACTATGGGACCGGGGAGCTGTTTTTT

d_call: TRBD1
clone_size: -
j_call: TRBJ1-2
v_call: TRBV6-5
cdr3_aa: CASSATGGASGYTF
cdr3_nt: TGTGCCAGCAGCGCCACAGGGGGCGCGAGTGGCTACACCTTC

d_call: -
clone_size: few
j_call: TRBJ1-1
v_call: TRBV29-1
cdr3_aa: CSASGGLNTEAFF
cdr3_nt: TGCAGCGCTAGTGGGGGGTTGAACACTGAAGCTTTCTTT

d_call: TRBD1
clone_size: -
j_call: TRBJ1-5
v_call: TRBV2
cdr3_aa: CASARPSGGVQPQHF
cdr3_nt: TGTGCCAGCGCGAGACCGTCAGGGGGCGTTCAGCCCCAGCATTTT

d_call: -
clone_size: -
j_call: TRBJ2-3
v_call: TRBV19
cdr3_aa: CASSQGRQDTQYF
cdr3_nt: TGTGCCAGTAGTCAGGGGCGGCAAGATACGCAGTATTTT

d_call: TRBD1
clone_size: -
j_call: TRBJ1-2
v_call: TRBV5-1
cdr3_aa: CASSLGDRGIADGYTF
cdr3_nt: TGCGCCAGCAGCTTGGGGGACAGAGGGATTGCCGATGGCTACACCTTC

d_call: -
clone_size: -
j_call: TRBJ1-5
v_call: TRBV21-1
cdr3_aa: CARRTGRNQPQHF
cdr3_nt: TGTGCCAGGAGGACAGGACGCAATCAGCCCCAGCATTTT

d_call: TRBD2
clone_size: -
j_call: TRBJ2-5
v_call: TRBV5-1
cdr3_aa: CASSLTSGMGPGTQYF
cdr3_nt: TGCGCCAGCAGCTTAACTAGCGGGATGGGGCCAGGGACCCAGTACTTC

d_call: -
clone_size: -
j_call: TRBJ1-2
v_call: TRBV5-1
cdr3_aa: CASSSSTLQGLGYGYTF
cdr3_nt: TGCGCCAGCAGCTCCAGCACTCTACAGGGCTTAGGCTATGGCTACACCTTC

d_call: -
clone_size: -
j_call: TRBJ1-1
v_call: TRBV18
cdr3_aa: CASSPPGGTDTEAFF
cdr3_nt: TGTGCCAGCTCACCACCGGGGGGAACCGACACTGAAGCTTTCTTT

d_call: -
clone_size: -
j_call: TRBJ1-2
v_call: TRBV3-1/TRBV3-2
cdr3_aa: CASSQVAGDGYTF
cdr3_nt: TGTGCCAGCAGCCAAGTTGCCGGGGATGGCTACACCTTC

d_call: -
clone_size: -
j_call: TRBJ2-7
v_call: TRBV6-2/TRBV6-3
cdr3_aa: CASSYVGGTYEQYF
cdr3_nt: TGTGCCAGCAGTTACGTAGGCGGAACCTACGAGCAGTACTTC

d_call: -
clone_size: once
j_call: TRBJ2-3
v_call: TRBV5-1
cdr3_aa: CASSFSGTDTQYF
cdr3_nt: TGCGCCAGCAGCTTTTCGGGCACAGATACGCAGTATTTT

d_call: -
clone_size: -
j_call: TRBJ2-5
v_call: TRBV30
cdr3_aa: CAWSADQETQYF
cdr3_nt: TGTGCCTGGAGTGCCGACCAAGAGACCCAGTACTTC

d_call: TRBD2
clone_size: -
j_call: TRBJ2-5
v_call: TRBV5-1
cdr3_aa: CASSLVAGGPETQYF
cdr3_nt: TGCGCCAGCAGCTTGGTAGCGGGAGGGCCAGAGACCCAGTACTTC

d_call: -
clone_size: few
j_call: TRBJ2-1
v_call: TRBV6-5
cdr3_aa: CASGPGHQYNEQFF
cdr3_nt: TGTGCCAGCGGCCCGGGACACCAATACAATGAGCAGTTCTTC